The TCR beta chain described here comes from a study of blood T cell repertoires in COVID-19. About the study: The cDNA or gDNA used as material had been derived from T cells, B-cell-depleted T cells, or PBMCs.

Patients from Seattle were sampled longitudinally, starting during active infection. Germline lookup yields CDR1 MDHEN and CDR2 SYDVKM. The CDR3 runs 15 residues. The ends were cut back, 6 bases at V and 4 bases at J, with 15 bases in the middle. Authors' data handling: Amplification from reference gene primers served as the basis for estimated nucleated cell counts. Profiling relied on immunoSEQ multiplex PCR, and the TCRdb table lists in-frame clones only, not all of them. Clonal size and the V and J genes are those of that table, whereas D and trimming came from the DNA. The profile shows 200,000 or so clones, approximately 87% of them singletons.

The clonotype comes from a person aged 65-85 years with COVID-19, enrolled during active disease. This chain connects TRBV28 to TRBJ1-4, with D perhaps TRBD1 (5 bases). Sequencing was done on a sample of peripheral blood. CDR3 sequence: CASRLVREGNEKLFF. CDR3 bases: TGTGCCAGCAGGCTTGTCAGGGAAGGTAATGAAAAACTGTTTTTT.